These T cell receptor beta chains were read from a single sample in a study of blood T cell repertoires in COVID-19. This table comes from immunoSEQ multiplex PCR, and its TCRdb copy is limited to in-frame clones, with some not included. Of about 480,000 clones in the sample, less than 90% were seen once. The specimen sequenced was peripheral blood. These receptors came from a woman between 50 and 59 years old with COVID-19, enrolled during active disease. Both conserved end residues are part of each CDR3. The order of the fields is V gene, J gene, clone size, D gene, CDR3 DNA, CDR3 protein. A D gene is named only where the DNA matches it firmly. For some rows the clone size is stated as once, few or many, or as a class when expanded; others skip it.

V: TRBV6-5
J: TRBJ1-2
size: .
D: TRBD1
DNA: TGTGCCAGCTATCAAGGGACAGGGGATAATGGCTACACCTTC
CDR3: CASYQGTGDNGYTF

V: TRBV28
J: TRBJ1-4
size: .
D: .
DNA: TGTGCCAGCACACCAAGCGGGGGCGGGGGGGAACTGTTTTTT
CDR3: CASTPSGGGGELFF

V: TRBV27
J: TRBJ1-6
size: .
D: .
DNA: TGTGCCAGCAGATGGGACACTTATTCACCCCTCCACTTT
CDR3: CASRWDTYSPLHF

V: TRBV2
J: TRBJ2-5
size: .
D: TRBD1
DNA: TGTGCCAGCAGCCGGGGACAGGGGATCCAAGAGACCCAGTACTTC
CDR3: CASSRGQGIQETQYF

V: TRBV29-1
J: TRBJ1-4
size: .
D: .
DNA: TGCAGCGTTTATGGAGATAATGAAAAACTGTTTTTT
CDR3: CSVYGDNEKLFF

V: TRBV3-1/TRBV3-2
J: TRBJ1-1
size: .
D: TRBD1
DNA: TGTGCCAGCAGCCTCGGGACAGATGAAGCTTTCTTT
CDR3: CASSLGTDEAFF

V: TRBV28
J: TRBJ2-7
size: .
D: TRBD1
DNA: TGTGCCAGCAGTTTCGGGACAGTACTCTCCTACGAGCAGTACTTC
CDR3: CASSFGTVLSYEQYF

V: TRBV5-1
J: TRBJ1-1
size: .
D: TRBD1
DNA: TGCGCCAGCAGCTTGGGGACAGGGAAGACTGAAGCTTTCTTT
CDR3: CASSLGTGKTEAFF

V: TRBV7-9
J: TRBJ2-1
size: few
D: .
DNA: TGTGCCAGCAGCTTAGCTATGACGGGAGCCTACAATGAGCAGTTCTTC
CDR3: CASSLAMTGAYNEQFF

V: TRBV5-8
J: TRBJ1-5
size: .
D: .
DNA: TGTGCCAGCAGCTTGCTAATTGTGTCAGGGGCTAGCAATCAGCCCCAGCATTTT
CDR3: CASSLLIVSGASNQPQHF

V: TRBV3-1/TRBV3-2
J: TRBJ2-5
size: .
D: TRBD2
DNA: TGTGCCAGCAGCCTGCTAGCGGGGGGGAGGGAGACCCAGTACTTC
CDR3: CASSLLAGGRETQYF

V: TRBV7-9
J: TRBJ1-4
size: .
D: .
DNA: TGTGCCAGCAGCACCTCCTCCGGGTTGAGGTTTGAAAAACTGTTTTTT
CDR3: CASSTSSGLRFEKLFF

V: TRBV6-2/TRBV6-3
J: TRBJ2-1
size: .
D: TRBD1
DNA: TGTGCCAGCAGTCACGACCGGGACAGGGGATCCAATGAGCAGTTCTTC
CDR3: CASSHDRDRGSNEQFF

V: TRBV11-2
J: TRBJ2-5
size: .
D: .
DNA: TGTGCCAGCAGCTTAGATTCCATTGGGGCAACCGAGACCCAGTACTTC
CDR3: CASSLDSIGATETQYF

V: TRBV9
J: TRBJ2-7
size: .
D: TRBD1
DNA: TGTGCCAGCAGCTACAGGGACAGGGGAAACGAGCAGTACTTC
CDR3: CASSYRDRGNEQYF

V: TRBV30
J: TRBJ2-1
size: .
D: .
DNA: TGTGCCTGGACGAGGACCCTGCCGGCGGGTGAGCAGTTCTTC
CDR3: CAWTRTLPAGEQFF

V: TRBV3-1/TRBV3-2
J: TRBJ1-1
size: .
D: TRBD1
DNA: TGTGCCAGCAGCCCTCTTTGGACAGGGAACACTGAAGCTTTCTTT
CDR3: CASSPLWTGNTEAFF

V: TRBV7-2
J: TRBJ1-2
size: .
D: TRBD1
DNA: TGTGCCAGCAGAGGGACAGGGGGCGGTGGCTACACCTTC
CDR3: CASRGTGGGGYTF

V: TRBV18
J: TRBJ1-2
size: .
D: TRBD1
DNA: TGTGCCAGCTCCCGGGACAGGTCCGGGGGATCCTATGGCTACACCTTC
CDR3: CASSRDRSGGSYGYTF

V: TRBV9
J: TRBJ1-2
size: .
D: .
DNA: TGTGCCAGCAGCGTAGGAGGTCTAGGAATTAACTATGGCTACACCTTC
CDR3: CASSVGGLGINYGYTF

V: TRBV5-1
J: TRBJ2-5
size: .
D: TRBD2
DNA: TGCGCCAGCAGCCTCAAGACTGAAGCGGGGGCCCAGTACTTC
CDR3: CASSLKTEAGAQYF

V: TRBV19
J: TRBJ1-2
size: .
D: .
DNA: TGTGCCAGTAGTATCCGGGGGGGCGAGGCTGGCTACACCTTC
CDR3: CASSIRGGEAGYTF

V: TRBV11-2
J: TRBJ2-7
size: .
D: .
DNA: TGTGCCAGCAGCTTAGGTGTCAGCTCCTACGAGCAGTACTTC
CDR3: CASSLGVSSYEQYF

V: TRBV5-1
J: TRBJ2-7
size: .
D: TRBD1
DNA: TGCGCCAGCAGCTTTACAGGGGCAAGTTACGAGCAGTACTTC
CDR3: CASSFTGASYEQYF

V: TRBV12-5
J: TRBJ1-5
size: .
D: .
DNA: TGTGCTAGTTCATCCCTCACAGGGCCCAATCAGCCCCAGCATTTT
CDR3: CASSSLTGPNQPQHF

V: TRBV6-5
J: TRBJ1-5
size: .
D: .
DNA: TGTGCCAGCGGACTCGACAATCAGCCCCAGCATTTT
CDR3: CASGLDNQPQHF

V: TRBV6-6
J: TRBJ2-3
size: .
D: TRBD2
DNA: TGTGCCACCGAGCTAGCGGGGGAAGGAGATACGCAGTATTTT
CDR3: CATELAGEGDTQYF

V: TRBV11-3
J: TRBJ2-2
size: .
D: .
DNA: TGTGCCAGCAGCCCCCGGACAAGGACCGGGGAGCTGTTTTTT
CDR3: CASSPRTRTGELFF

V: TRBV3-1/TRBV3-2
J: TRBJ1-2
size: .
D: TRBD1
DNA: TGTGCCAGCAGCCATCGAGGGGGGACAGGCTATGGCTACACCTTC
CDR3: CASSHRGGTGYGYTF

V: TRBV11-2
J: TRBJ2-3
size: .
D: TRBD2
DNA: TGTGCCAGCACTTCCCGGGGGGGAACAGATACGCAGTATTTT
CDR3: CASTSRGGTDTQYF

V: TRBV7-9
J: TRBJ1-1
size: .
D: .
DNA: TGTGCCAGCAGCCACATTAGCCGGGTAGCAGCTTTCTTT
CDR3: CASSHISRVAAFF

V: TRBV6-4
J: TRBJ2-1
size: .
D: .
DNA: TGTGCCAGCAGTGACTGGGGGGGCCGCGGTGAGCAGTTCTTC
CDR3: CASSDWGGRGEQFF

V: TRBV7-6
J: TRBJ1-1
size: .
D: .
DNA: TGTGCCAGCAGCTTATCAGGGACAGAAGCTTTCTTT
CDR3: CASSLSGTEAFF

V: TRBV10-3
J: TRBJ2-7
size: .
D: .
DNA: TGTGCCATCAGTGAGCGAACGGACGGGACCTACGAGCAGTACTTC
CDR3: CAISERTDGTYEQYF

V: TRBV29-1
J: TRBJ2-3
size: .
D: TRBD1
DNA: TGCAGCGCCGGGACAGACACAGATACGCAGTATTTT
CDR3: CSAGTDTDTQYF

V: TRBV5-4
J: TRBJ2-7
size: .
D: TRBD2
DNA: TGTGCCAGCTCCAAAACGGGGGGTGTTCGCGAGCAGTACTTC
CDR3: CASSKTGGVREQYF

V: TRBV30
J: TRBJ2-2
size: .
D: .
DNA: TGTGCCTGTATTCTTGTTGCCGGGGAGCTGTTTTTT
CDR3: CACILVAGELFF

V: TRBV5-1
J: TRBJ2-7
size: .
D: .
DNA: TGCGCCAGCAGCTCAAACTTGCCGCGCGACGAGCAGTACTTC
CDR3: CASSSNLPRDEQYF

V: TRBV9
J: TRBJ1-5
size: .
D: .
DNA: TGTGCCAGCAGCGTGGGGCTGAATAGCAATCAGCCCCAGCATTTT
CDR3: CASSVGLNSNQPQHF

V: TRBV28
J: TRBJ1-1
size: .
D: .
DNA: TGTGCCAGCAGTTTTTCAGGAAACACTGAAGCTTTCTTT
CDR3: CASSFSGNTEAFF

V: TRBV6-5
J: TRBJ1-1
size: .
D: TRBD1
DNA: TGTGCCAGCAGCCTGGACAGGGTGGACACTGAAGCTTTCTTT
CDR3: CASSLDRVDTEAFF

V: TRBV9
J: TRBJ1-4
size: .
D: TRBD1
DNA: TGTGCCAGCAGCGTTTCCGGGACAGTGAATGAAAAACTGTTTTTT
CDR3: CASSVSGTVNEKLFF

V: TRBV28
J: TRBJ1-5
size: .
D: .
DNA: TGTGCCAGCGTGGTAGGGAGTGGCAATCAGCCCCAGCATTTT
CDR3: CASVVGSGNQPQHF

V: TRBV6-5
J: TRBJ2-5
size: .
D: .
DNA: TGTGCCAGCAGTTACTCGAGGGCGAAAGAGACCCAGTACTTC
CDR3: CASSYSRAKETQYF

V: TRBV28
J: TRBJ1-2
size: .
D: TRBD1
DNA: TGTGCCAGCATCTCTCCGGGACAGGTGGTTGGCTACACCTTC
CDR3: CASISPGQVVGYTF

V: TRBV5-1
J: TRBJ1-1
size: once
D: .
DNA: TGCGCCAGCAGCGCGGGACTTGAAGCTTTCTTT
CDR3: CASSAGLEAFF

V: TRBV27
J: TRBJ2-3
size: .
D: .
DNA: TGTGCCAGCAGGGGCATGGGGGGGGGCTACACAGATACGCAGTATTTT
CDR3: CASRGMGGGYTDTQYF

V: TRBV2
J: TRBJ1-6
size: once
D: .
DNA: TGTGCCAGCAGTGAAAAACCCACTGCGGGTAATTCACCCCTCCACTTT
CDR3: CASSEKPTAGNSPLHF

V: TRBV19
J: TRBJ2-3
size: .
D: .
DNA: TGTGCCAGTGGTGAGGGCGGGGGCACAGATACGCAGTATTTT
CDR3: CASGEGGGTDTQYF